This TCR beta chain was sequenced during a study of chemoradiotherapy in HPV16-positive cancers. Study summary: Candidate HPV-specific T-cell clones and common TCR motifs came from functional assays in two HPV16-positive patients.

TCRdb's copy holds only in-frame clones and misses some; the assay was immunoSEQ multiplex PCR. The top ten clones hold about a fifth of a sample with approximately 6,000 clones, approximately 91% of them seen once. Study-level points and caveats: In HPV16-positive patients, HPV-responsive T-cell expansion tracked better recurrence-free survival. During treatment, candidate HPV-specific clones and E7-related motifs expanded in tumor. HPV-specific T cells were functionally defined from only a couple of HPV16-positive patients.

Concerning this clone: Its antigen is unidentified.

CDR3 size: 13 residues. V was cut by 6 bases and J by 4 bases, with 12 bases left in between. Germline lookup yields CDR1 PRHDT and CDR2 FYEKMQ (reference sequence). This chain joins TRBV13 and TRBJ1-1; D possibly corresponds to TRBD1 (5 bases). The sequence was obtained from a human donor with HPV-associated anogenital cancer. Material: blood, obtained from a patient who underwent chemoradiotherapy. CDR3: CASRPPQGTEAFF. As DNA, the CDR3 is TGTGCCAGCAGGCCCCCTCAGGGCACTGAAGCTTTCTTT. The variable domain in full, with the rest retrieved from reference TRBV13 and TRBJ1-1, is AAGVIQSPRHLIKEKRETATLKCYPIPRHDTVYWYQQGPGQDPQFLISFYEKMQSDKGSIPDRFSAQQFSDYHSELNMSSLELGDSALYFCASRPPQGTEAFFGQGTRLTVV.